This T cell receptor beta chain is from a study of CD8+ T cells in alopecia areata. Points from the study as a whole: Scalp sample data also include resident alphabeta T cells from normal skin.

cDNA prepared by RNA extraction and subsequent reverse transcription served as the template for sequencing. Sequenced by immunoSEQ multiplex PCR; TCRdb stores in-frame clones only, minus some. The sample carries tens of thousands of clones, roughly 50% recorded once. This CDR3 has 15 amino acids. The V gene lost 6 bases and the J gene lost 1 base, with 18 bases spanning the gap. Germline CDR1 and CDR2: GTSNPN and SVGIG (reference sequence). Concerning this clone itself: Its cognate antigen is unknown.

The V gene is TRBV30, the J gene TRBJ2-5; D ambiguous. What was sequenced was NKG2D-high CD8+ T cells sorted from blood. The receptor comes from a human donor with alopecia areata. CDR3 sequence reads: CACSAVTGIQETQYF. CDR3 in DNA: TGTGCCTGCTCGGCGGTGACCGGAATCCAAGAGACCCAGTACTTC.